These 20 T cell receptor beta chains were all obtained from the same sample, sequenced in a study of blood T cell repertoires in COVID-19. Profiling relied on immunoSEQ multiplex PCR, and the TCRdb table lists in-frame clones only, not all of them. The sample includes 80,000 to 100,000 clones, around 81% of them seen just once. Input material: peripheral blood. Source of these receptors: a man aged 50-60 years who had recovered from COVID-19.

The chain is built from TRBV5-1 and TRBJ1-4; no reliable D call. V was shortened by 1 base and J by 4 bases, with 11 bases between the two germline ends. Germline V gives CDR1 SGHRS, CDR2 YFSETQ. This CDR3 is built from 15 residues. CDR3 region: CASSLIIGVNEKLFF. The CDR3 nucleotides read TGCGCCAGCAGCTTGATAATAGGAGTTAATGAAAAACTGTTTTTT.

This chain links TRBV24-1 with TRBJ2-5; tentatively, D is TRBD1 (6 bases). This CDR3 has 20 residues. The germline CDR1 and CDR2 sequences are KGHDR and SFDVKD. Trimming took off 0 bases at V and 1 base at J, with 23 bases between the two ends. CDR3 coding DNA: TGTGCCACCAGTGATTTGCCAGGTCGTAGGGGGAGACGGCTCCAAGAGACCCAGTACTTC. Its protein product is CATSDLPGRRGRRLQETQYF.

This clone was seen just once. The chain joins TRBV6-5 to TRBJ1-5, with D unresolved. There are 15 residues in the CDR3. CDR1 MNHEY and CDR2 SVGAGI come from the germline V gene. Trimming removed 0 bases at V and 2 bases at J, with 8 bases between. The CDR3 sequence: CASSYSQVGNQPQHF. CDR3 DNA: TGTGCCAGCAGTTACTCCCAGGTTGGCAATCAGCCCCAGCATTTT.

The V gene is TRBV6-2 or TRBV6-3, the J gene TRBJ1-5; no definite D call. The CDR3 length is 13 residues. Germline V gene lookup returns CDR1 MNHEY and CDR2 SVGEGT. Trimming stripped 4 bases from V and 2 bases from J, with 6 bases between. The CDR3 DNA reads TGTGCCAGCAGTTTAACAGGCAATCAGCCCCAGCATTTT. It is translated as CASSLTGNQPQHF.

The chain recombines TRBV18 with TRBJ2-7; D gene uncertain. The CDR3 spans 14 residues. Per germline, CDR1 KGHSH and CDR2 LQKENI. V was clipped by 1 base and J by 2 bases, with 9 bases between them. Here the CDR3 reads CASSPRAGAYEQYF. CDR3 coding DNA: TGTGCCAGCTCACCACGCGCAGGTGCCTACGAGCAGTACTTC. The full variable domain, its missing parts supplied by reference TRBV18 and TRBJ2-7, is NAGVMQNPRHLVRRRGQEARLRCSPMKGHSHVYWYRQLPEEGLKFMVYLQKENIIDESGMPKERFSAEFPKEGPSILRIQQVVRGDSAAYFCASSPRAGAYEQYFGPGTRLTVT.

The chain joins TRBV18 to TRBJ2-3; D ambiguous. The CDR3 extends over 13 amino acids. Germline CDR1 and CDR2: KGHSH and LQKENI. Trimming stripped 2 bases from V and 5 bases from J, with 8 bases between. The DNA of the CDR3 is TGTGCCAGCTCACCAGGTCACGGAGATACGCAGTATTTT. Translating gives CASSPGHGDTQYF.

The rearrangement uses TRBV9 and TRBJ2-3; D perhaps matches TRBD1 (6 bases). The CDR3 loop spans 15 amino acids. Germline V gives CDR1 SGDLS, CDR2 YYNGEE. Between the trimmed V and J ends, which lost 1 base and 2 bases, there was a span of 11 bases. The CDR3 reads CASSVWGRLTDTQYF. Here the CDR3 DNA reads TGTGCCAGCAGCGTATGGGGGCGGCTCACAGATACGCAGTATTTT.

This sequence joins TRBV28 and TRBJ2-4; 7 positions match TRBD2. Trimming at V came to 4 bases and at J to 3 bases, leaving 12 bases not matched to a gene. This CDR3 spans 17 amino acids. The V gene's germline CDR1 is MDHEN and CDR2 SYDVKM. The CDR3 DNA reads TGTGCCAGCAGTTCCGTGGGCGGGGGATGGGACAAAAACATTCAGTACTTC. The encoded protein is CASSSVGGGWDKNIQYF. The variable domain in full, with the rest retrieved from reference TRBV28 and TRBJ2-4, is DVKVTQSSRYLVKRTGEKVFLECVQDMDHENMFWYRQDPGLGLRLIYFSYDVKMKEKGDIPEGYSVSREKKERFSLILESASTNQTSMYLCASSSVGGGWDKNIQYFGAGTRLSVL.

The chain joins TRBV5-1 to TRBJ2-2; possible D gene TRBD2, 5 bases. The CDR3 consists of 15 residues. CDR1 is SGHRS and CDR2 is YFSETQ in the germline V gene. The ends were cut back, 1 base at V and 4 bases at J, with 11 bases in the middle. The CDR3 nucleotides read TGCGCCAGCAGCTTGTATGAGGGCGGCACCGGGGAGCTGTTTTTT. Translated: CASSLYEGGTGELFF.

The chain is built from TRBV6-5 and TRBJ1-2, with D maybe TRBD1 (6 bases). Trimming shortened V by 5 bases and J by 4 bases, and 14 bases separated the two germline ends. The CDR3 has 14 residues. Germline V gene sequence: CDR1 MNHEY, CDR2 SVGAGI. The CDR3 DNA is TGTGCCAGCAGTCCCGGGACACCAGTCTATGGCTACACCTTC. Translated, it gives CASSPGTPVYGYTF.

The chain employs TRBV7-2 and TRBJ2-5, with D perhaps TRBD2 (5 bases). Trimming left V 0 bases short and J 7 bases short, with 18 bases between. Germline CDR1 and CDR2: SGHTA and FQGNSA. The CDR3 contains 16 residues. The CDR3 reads CASSLALGPLGGTQYF. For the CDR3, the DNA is TGTGCCAGCAGCTTAGCGCTAGGGCCCCTCGGAGGGACCCAGTACTTC.

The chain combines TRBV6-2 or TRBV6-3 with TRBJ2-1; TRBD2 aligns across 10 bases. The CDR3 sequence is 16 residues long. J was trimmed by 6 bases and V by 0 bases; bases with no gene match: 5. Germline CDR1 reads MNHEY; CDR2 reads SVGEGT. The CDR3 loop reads CASSYSWASGSNEQFF. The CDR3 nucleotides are TGTGCCAGCAGTTACTCGTGGGCTAGCGGGAGCAATGAGCAGTTCTTC.

CDR3 sequence (DNA): TGCGCCAGCAGCCAGACAGAGCTACCAAATCAGCCCCAGCATTTT. Residues: CASSQTELPNQPQHF. The chain links TRBV4-1 to TRBJ1-5; perhaps TRBD1 as D (5 bases). The V end was cut by 3 bases, the J end by 4 bases, with 13 bases between. Germline V CDR1 and CDR2: MGHRA, YSYEKL. CDR3 length: 15 residues.

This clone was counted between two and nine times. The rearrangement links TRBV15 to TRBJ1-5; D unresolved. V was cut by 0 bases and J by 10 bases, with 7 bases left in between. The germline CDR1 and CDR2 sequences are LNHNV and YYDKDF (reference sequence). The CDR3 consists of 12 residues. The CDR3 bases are TGTGCCACCAGCAGAGACTGGGCACCCCAGCATTTT. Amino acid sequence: CATSRDWAPQHF.

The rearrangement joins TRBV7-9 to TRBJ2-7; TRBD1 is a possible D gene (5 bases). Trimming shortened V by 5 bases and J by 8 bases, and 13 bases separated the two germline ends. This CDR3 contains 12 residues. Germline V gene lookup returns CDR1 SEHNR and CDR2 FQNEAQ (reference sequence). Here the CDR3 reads CASSIDRIKQYF. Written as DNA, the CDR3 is TGTGCCAGCAGCATTGACAGAATTAAGCAGTACTTC.

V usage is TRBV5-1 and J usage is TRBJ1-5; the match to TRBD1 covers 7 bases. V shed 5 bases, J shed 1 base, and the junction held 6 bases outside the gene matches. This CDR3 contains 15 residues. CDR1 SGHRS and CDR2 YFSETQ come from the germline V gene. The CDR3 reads CASREGTVSNQPQHF. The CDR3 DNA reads TGCGCCAGCAGGGAAGGGACAGTAAGCAATCAGCCCCAGCATTTT.

The CDR3 spells CASGGLRDTLYEQYF. The CDR3 DNA sequence: TGTGCCAGCGGGGGTTTACGGGACACCCTCTACGAGCAGTACTTC. This sequence joins TRBV27 and TRBJ2-7; D perhaps matches TRBD1 (6 bases). The germline V and J ends were trimmed by 8 bases and 3 bases, with 20 bases remaining between them. There are 15 residues in the CDR3. The germline V gene has CDR1 MNHEY and CDR2 SMNVEV (reference sequence).

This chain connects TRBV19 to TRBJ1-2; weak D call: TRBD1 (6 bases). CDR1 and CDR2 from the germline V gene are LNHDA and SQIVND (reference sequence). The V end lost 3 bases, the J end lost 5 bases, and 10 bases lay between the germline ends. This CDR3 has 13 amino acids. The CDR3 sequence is CASSISGQYGYTF. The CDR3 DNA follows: TGTGCCAGTAGTATTTCTGGACAGTATGGCTACACCTTC.

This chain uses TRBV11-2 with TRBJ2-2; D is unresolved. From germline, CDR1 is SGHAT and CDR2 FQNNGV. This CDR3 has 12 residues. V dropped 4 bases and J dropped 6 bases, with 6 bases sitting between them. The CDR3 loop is CASSSRAGELFF. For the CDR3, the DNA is TGTGCCAGCAGCTCCCGGGCCGGGGAGCTGTTTTTT.

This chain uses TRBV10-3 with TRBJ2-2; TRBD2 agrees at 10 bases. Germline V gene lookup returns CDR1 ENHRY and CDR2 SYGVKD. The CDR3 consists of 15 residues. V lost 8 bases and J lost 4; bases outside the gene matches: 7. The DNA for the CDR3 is TGTGCCATCTCTAGCGGGGGATCCAGCACCGGGGAGCTGTTTTTT. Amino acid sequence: CAISSGGSSTGELFF.